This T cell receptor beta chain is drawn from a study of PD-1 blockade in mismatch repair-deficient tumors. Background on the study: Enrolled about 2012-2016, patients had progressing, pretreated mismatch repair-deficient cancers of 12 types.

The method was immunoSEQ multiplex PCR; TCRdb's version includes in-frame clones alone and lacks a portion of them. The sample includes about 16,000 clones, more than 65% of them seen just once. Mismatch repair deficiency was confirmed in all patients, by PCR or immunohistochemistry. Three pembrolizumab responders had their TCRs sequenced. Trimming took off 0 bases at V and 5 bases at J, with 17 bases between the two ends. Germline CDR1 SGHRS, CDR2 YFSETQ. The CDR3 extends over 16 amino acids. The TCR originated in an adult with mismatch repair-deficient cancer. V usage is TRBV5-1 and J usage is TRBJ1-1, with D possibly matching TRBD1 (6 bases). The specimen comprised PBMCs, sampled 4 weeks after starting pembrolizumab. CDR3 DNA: TGCGCCAGCAGCTTGGGTTCGGACCCGAGGGGGACTGAAGCTTTCTTT. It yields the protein CASSLGSDPRGTEAFF.